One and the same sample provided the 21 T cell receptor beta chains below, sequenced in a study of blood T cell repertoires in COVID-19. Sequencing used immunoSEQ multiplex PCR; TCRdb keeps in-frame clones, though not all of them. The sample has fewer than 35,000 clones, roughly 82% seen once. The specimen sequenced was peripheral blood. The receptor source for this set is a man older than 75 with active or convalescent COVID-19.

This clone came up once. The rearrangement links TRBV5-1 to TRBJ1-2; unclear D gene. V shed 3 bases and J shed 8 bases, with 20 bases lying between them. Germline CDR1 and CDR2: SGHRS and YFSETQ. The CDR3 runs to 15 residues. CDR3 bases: TGCGCCAGCAGCTCGGGAAGTAGGTTGGTTGGGGGCTACACCTTC. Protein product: CASSSGSRLVGGYTF.

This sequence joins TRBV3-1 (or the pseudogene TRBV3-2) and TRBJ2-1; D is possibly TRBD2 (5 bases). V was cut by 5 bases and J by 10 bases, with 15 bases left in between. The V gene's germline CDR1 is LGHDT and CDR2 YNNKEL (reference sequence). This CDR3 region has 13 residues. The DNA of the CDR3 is TGTGCCAGCAGCTCCCCGGAGGTAGGCGAGCAGTTCTTC. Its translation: CASSSPEVGEQFF.

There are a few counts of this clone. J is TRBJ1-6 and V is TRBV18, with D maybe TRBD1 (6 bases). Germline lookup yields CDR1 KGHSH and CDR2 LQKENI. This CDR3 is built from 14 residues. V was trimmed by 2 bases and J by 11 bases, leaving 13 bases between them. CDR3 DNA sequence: TGTGCCAGCTCACCAGGGGGCGCAAACGCACCCCTCCACTTT. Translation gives CASSPGGANAPLHF.

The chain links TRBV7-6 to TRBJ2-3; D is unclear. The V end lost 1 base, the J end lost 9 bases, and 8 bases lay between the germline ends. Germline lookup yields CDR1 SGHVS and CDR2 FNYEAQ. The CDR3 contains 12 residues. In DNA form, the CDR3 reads TGTGCCAGCAGCTTAGAAGCCCGAACGCAGTATTTT. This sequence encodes CASSLEARTQYF.

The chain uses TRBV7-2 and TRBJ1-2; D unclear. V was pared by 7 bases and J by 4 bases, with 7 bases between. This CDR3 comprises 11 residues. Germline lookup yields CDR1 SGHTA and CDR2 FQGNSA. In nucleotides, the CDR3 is TGTGCCAGCACCCCGGGCTATGGCTACACCTTC. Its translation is CASTPGYGYTF.

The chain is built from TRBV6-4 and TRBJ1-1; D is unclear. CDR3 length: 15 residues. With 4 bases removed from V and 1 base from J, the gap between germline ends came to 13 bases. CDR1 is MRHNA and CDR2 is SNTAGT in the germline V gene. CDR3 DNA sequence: TGTGCCAGCAGTGCCAACATGCTTGGGAACACTGAAGCTTTCTTT. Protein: CASSANMLGNTEAFF.

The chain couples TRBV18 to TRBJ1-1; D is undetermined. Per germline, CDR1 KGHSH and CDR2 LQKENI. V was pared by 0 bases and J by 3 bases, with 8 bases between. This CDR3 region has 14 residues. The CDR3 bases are TGTGCCAGCTCACCACCAAGCCAACACACTGAAGCTTTCTTT. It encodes CASSPPSQHTEAFF.

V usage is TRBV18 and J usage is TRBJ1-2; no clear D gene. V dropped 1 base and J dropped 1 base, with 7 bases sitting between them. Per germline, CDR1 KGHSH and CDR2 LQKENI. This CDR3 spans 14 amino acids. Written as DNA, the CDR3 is TGTGCCAGCTCACCACGGGAGTTTAACTATGGCTACACCTTC. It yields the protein CASSPREFNYGYTF.

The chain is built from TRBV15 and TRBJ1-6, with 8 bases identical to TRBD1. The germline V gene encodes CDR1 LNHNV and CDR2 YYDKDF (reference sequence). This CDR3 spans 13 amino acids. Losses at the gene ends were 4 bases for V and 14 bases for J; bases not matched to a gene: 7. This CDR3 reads CATSIDRGRALHF. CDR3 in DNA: TGTGCCACCAGCATTGACAGGGGACGGGCCCTCCACTTT.

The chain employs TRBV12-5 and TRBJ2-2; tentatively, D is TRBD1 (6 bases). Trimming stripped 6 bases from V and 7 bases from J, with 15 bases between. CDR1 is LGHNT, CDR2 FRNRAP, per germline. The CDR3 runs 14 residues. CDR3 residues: CASGRNRAGGELFF. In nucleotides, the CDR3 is TGTGCTAGTGGCCGAAACAGGGCTGGCGGGGAGCTGTTTTTT.

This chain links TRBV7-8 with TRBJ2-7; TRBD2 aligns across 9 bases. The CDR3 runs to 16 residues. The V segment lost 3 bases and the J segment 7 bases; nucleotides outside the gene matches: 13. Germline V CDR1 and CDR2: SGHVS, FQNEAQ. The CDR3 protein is CASSLGWVAGVREQYF. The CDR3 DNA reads TGTGCCAGCAGCTTGGGGTGGGTAGCGGGGGTACGGGAGCAGTACTTC. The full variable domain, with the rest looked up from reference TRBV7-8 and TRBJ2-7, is GAGVSQSPRYKVAKRGQDVALRCDPISGHVSLFWYQQALGQGPEFLTYFQNEAQLDKSGLPSDRFFAERPEGSVSTLKIQRTQQEDSAVYLCASSLGWVAGVREQYFGPGTRLTVT.

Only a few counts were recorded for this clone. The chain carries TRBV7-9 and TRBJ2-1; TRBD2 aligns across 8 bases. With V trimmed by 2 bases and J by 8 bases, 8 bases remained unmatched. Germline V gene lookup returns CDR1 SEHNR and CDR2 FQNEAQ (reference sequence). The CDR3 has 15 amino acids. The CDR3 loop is CASSLTREGLHEQFF. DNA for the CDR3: TGTGCCAGCAGCTTAACTCGGGAGGGCCTCCATGAGCAGTTCTTC.

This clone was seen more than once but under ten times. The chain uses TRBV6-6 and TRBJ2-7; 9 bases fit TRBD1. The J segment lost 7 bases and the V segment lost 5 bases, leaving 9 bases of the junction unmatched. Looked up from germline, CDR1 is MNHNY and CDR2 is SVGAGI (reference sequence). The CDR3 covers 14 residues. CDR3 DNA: TGTGCCAGCAGTAACCGGGACAGGGCCATGGAGCAGTACTTC. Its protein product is CASSNRDRAMEQYF.

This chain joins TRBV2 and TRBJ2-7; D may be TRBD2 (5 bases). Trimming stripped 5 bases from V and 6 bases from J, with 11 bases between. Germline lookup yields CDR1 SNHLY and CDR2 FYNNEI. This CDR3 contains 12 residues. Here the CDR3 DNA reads TGTGCCAGCAGTTTTGACTACCCCGAGCAGTACTTC. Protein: CASSFDYPEQYF.

CDR3 coding DNA: TGCAGCCCTGGGGGGGGGACTGAAGCTTTCTTT. Encoded protein: CSPGGGTEAFF. V gene TRBV29-1 combines with J gene TRBJ1-1, with D possibly matching TRBD1 (5 bases). Germline V gene lookup returns CDR1 SQVTM and CDR2 ANQGSEA. Trimming stripped 8 bases from V and 5 bases from J, with 12 bases between. This CDR3 is 11 amino acids long.

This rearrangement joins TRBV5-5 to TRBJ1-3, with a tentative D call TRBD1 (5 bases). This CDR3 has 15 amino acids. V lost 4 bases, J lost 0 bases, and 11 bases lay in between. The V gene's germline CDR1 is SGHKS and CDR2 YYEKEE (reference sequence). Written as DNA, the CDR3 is TGTGCCAGCAGCCCACAGACAGTCTCTGGAAACACCATATATTTT. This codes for CASSPQTVSGNTIYF.

The CDR3 DNA is TGTGCCAGCAGTGTCACAGGGGTCGCACTGACCATGAACACTGAAGCTTTCTTT. It is translated as CASSVTGVALTMNTEAFF. The rearrangement links TRBV6-1 to TRBJ1-1; TRBD1 aligns across 7 bases. CDR3 length: 18 residues. The V segment lost 4 bases and the J segment 0 bases; nucleotides outside the gene matches: 14. Germline CDR1 is MNHNS and CDR2 is SASEGT.

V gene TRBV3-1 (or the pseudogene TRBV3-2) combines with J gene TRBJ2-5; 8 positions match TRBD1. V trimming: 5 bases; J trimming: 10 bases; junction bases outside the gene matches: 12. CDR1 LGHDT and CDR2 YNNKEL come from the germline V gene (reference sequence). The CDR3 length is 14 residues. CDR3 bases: TGTGCCAGCAGCTACGACCACAGGGGGAAAAGCCAGTACTTC. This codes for CASSYDHRGKSQYF.

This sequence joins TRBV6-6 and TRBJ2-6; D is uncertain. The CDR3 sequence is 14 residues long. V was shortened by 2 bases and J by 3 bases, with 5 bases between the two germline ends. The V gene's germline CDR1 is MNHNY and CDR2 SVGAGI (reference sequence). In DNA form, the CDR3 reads TGTGCCAGCAGTTACATCGGTGGGGCCAACGTCCTGACTTTC. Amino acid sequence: CASSYIGGANVLTF.

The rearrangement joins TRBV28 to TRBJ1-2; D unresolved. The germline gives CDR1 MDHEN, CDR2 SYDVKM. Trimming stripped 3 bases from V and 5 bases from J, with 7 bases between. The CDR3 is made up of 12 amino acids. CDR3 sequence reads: CASSFPPYGYTF. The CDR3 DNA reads TGTGCCAGCAGTTTCCCCCCTTATGGCTACACCTTC.

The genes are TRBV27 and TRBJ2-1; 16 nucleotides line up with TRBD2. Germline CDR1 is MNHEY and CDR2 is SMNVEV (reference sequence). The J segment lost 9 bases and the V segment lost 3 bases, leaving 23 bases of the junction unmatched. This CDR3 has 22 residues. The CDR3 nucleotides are TGTGCCAGCAGTTTGCAGGCTCGACGGATAGGGACTAGCGGGAGGGGTAACGGTGAGCAGTTCTTC. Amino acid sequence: CASSLQARRIGTSGRGNGEQFF.